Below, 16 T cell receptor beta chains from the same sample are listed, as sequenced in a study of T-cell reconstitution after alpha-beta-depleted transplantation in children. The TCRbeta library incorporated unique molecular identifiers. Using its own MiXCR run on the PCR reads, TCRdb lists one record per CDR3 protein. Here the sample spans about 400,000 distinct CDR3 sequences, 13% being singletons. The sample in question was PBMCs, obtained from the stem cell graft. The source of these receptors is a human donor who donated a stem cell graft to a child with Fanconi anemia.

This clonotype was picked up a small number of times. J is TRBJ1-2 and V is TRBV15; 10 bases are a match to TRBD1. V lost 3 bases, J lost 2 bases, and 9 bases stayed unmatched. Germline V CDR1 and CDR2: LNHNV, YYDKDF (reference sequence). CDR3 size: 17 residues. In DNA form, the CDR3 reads TGTGCCACCAGCAGCGTCCGGGACAGGGGCTTCAACTATGGCTACACCTTC. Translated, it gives CATSSVRDRGFNYGYTF.

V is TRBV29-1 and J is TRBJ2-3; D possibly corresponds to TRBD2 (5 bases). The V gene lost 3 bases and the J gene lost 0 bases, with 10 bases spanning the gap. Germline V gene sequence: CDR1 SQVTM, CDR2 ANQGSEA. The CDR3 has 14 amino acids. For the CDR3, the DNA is TGCAGCGTTGAGTGGACTTCTAGCACAGATACGCAGTATTTT. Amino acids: CSVEWTSSTDTQYF.

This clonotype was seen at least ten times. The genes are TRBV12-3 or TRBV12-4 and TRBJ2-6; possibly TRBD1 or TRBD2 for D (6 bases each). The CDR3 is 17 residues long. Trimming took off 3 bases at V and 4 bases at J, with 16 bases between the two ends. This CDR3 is CASSLSLSGAGANVLTF. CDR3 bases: TGTGCCAGCAGTTTGAGTCTTTCGGGGGCCGGGGCCAACGTCCTGACTTTC.

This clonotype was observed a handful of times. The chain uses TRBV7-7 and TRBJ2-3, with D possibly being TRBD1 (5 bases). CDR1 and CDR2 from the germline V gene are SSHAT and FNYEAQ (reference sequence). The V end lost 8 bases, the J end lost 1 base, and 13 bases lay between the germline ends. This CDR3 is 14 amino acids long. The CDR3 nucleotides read TGTGCCAGCGCGGTAGGGGTGGGCACAGATACGCAGTATTTT. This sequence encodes CASAVGVGTDTQYF.

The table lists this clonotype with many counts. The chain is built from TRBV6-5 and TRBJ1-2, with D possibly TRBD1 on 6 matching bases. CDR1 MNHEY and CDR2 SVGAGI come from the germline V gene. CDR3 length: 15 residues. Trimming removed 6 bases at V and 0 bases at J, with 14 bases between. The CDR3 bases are TGTGCCAGCAGACTTACTCAGGGGACTAACTATGGCTACACCTTC. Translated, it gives CASRLTQGTNYGYTF.

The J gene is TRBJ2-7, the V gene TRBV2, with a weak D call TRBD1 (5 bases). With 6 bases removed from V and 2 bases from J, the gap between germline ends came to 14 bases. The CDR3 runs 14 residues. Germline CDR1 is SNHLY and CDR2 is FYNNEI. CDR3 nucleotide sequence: TGTGCCAGCAGGGTTCAGACAGTCACCTACGAGCAGTACTTC. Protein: CASRVQTVTYEQYF.

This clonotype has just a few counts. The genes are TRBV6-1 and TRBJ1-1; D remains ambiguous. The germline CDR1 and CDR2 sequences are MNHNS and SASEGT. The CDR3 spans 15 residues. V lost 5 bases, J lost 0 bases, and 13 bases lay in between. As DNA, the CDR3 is TGTGCCAGCAGTCCCCTACAGCAAGTGAACACTGAAGCTTTCTTT. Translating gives CASSPLQQVNTEAFF.

CDR3 residues: CATSRSTRETQYF. The CDR3, as DNA: TGTGCCACCAGCAGATCCACGAGAGAGACCCAGTACTTC. V gene TRBV15 combines with J gene TRBJ2-5; D not certain. V lost 2 bases to trimming and J lost 4 bases, with 8 bases between them. The germline CDR1 and CDR2 sequences are LNHNV and YYDKDF (reference sequence). This CDR3 is 13 amino acids long.

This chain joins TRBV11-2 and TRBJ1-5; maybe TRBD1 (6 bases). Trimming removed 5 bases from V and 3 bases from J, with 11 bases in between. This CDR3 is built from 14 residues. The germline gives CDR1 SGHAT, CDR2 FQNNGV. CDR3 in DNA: TGTGCCAGCAGCCACCCAGGGGTCAATCAGCCCCAGCATTTT. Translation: CASSHPGVNQPQHF.

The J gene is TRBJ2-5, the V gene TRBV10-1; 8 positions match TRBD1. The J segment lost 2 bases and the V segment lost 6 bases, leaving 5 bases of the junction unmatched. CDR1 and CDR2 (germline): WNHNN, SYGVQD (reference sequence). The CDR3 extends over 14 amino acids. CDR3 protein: CASSAGTGQETQYF. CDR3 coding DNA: TGCGCCAGCAGCGCCGGGACAGGACAAGAGACCCAGTACTTC.

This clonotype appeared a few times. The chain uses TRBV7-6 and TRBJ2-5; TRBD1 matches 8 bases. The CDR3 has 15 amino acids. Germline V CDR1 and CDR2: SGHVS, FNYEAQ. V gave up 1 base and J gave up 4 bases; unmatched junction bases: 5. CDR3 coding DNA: TGTGCCAGCAGCTTAGGGCAGGGGGCAGGAGAGACCCAGTACTTC. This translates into CASSLGQGAGETQYF.

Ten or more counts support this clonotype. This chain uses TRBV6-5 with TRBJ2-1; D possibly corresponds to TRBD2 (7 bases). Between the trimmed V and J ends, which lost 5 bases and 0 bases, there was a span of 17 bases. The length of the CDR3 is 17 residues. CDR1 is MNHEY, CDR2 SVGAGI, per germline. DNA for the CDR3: TGTGCCAGCAGTCGCCCCCGGCGGGGGCACTCCTACAATGAGCAGTTCTTC. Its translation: CASSRPRRGHSYNEQFF.

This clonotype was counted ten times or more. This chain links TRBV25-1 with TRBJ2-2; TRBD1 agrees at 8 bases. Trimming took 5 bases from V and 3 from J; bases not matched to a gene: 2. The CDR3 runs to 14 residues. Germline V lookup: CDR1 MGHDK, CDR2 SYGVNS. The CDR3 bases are TGTGCCAGCAGTTCGACAGGGGACACCGGGGAGCTGTTTTTT. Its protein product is CASSSTGDTGELFF. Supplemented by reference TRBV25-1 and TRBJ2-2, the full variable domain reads EADIYQTPRYLVIGTGKKITLECSQTMGHDKMYWYQQDPGMELHLIHYSYGVNSTEKGDLSSESTVSRIRTEHFPLTLESARPSHTSQYLCASSSTGDTGELFFGEGSRLTVL.

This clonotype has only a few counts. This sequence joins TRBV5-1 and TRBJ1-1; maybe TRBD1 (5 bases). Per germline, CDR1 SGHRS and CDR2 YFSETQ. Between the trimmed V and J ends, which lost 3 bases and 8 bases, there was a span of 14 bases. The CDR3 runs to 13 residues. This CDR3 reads CASSSEGWQEAFF. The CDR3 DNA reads TGCGCCAGCAGCTCCGAGGGGTGGCAAGAAGCTTTCTTT.

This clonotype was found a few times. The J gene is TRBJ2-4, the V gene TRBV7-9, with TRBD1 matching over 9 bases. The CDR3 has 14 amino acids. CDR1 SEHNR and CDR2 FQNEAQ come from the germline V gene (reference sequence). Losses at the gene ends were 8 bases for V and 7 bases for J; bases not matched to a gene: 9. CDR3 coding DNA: TGTGCCAGCGGGGGACAGGGAGGGGAGAACATTCAGTACTTC. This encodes CASGGQGGENIQYF. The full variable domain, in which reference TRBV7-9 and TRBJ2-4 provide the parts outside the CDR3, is DTGVSQNPRHKITKRGQNVTFRCDPISEHNRLYWYRQTLGQGPEFLTYFQNEAQLEKSRLLSDRFSAERPKGSFSTLEIQRTEQGDSAMYLCASGGQGGENIQYFGAGTRLSVL.

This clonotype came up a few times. CDR3 loop: CASTKWDQIYNEQFF. The CDR3, as DNA: TGTGCCAGCACCAAATGGGACCAGATTTACAATGAGCAGTTCTTC. This chain uses TRBV9 with TRBJ2-1; D may match TRBD1 or TRBD2 (5 bases each). The germline V and J ends were trimmed by 6 bases and 4 bases, with 17 bases remaining between them. The CDR3 runs 15 residues. Germline V lookup: CDR1 SGDLS, CDR2 YYNGEE.